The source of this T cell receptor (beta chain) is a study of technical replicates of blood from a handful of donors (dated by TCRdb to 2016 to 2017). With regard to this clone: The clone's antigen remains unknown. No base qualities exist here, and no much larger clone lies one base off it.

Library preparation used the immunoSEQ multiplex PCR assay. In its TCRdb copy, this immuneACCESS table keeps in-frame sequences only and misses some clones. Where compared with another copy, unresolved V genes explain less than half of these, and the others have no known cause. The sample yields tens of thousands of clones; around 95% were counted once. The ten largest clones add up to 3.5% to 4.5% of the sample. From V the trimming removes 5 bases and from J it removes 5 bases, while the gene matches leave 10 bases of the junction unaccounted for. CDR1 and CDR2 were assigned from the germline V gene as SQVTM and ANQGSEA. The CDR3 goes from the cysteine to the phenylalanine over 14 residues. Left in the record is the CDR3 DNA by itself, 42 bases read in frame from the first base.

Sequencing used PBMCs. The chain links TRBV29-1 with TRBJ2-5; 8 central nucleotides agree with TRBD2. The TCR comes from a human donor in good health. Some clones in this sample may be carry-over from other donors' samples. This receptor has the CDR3 CSVRWGGLVETQYF. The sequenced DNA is TGCAGCGTTAGGTGGGGGGGACTAGTCGAGACCCAGTACTTC.